A selection of T cell receptor beta chains follows, all from one sample in a study of blood T cell repertoires in COVID-19. The method was immunoSEQ multiplex PCR; TCRdb's version includes in-frame clones alone and lacks a portion of them. The data contain 300,000 to 400,000 clones, approximately 87% of them singletons. The material sequenced was peripheral blood. All receptors derive from a woman aged 55-69 years with COVID-19, enrolled during active disease. CDR3s include the opening cysteine and the closing phenylalanine or tryptophan. Some rows mark clone size as missing; the rest say once, few, many or name a class of expanded clone.

J | size | V | CDR3
TRBJ2-5 | - | TRBV3-1/TRBV3-2 | CASSQSNLPRAQYF
TRBJ1-2 | few | TRBV7-2 | CASSSRSRDNGYTF
TRBJ1-1 | - | TRBV3-1/TRBV3-2 | CASSQEPGGRAFF
TRBJ1-6 | - | TRBV28 | CASSPPGTYNSPLHF
TRBJ2-6 | - | TRBV2 | CASTGTAGANVLTF
TRBJ1-5 | - | TRBV4-1 | CASSQGVGLGNQPQHF
TRBJ1-6 | - | TRBV28 | CASSRGQLDNSPLHF
TRBJ1-2 | - | TRBV20-1 | CSVAGNYGYTF
TRBJ1-2 | - | TRBV14 | CASSPLGQKLTF
TRBJ1-2 | - | TRBV5-1 | CASSLTDRGYGYTF
TRBJ1-2 | - | TRBV5-1 | CASSVGQGHGHGYTF
TRBJ1-4 | - | TRBV6-6 | CASSAGSGQGNEKLFF
TRBJ2-7 | - | TRBV11-2 | CASSPTSVSYEQYF
TRBJ2-1 | - | TRBV11-3 | CASSFGGSSYNEQFF
TRBJ2-7 | - | TRBV18 | CASSPTGSSYEQYF
TRBJ1-5 | - | TRBV28 | CASSSRVPQHF
TRBJ1-3 | few | TRBV28 | CASSLGQSSGNTIYF
TRBJ1-2 | - | TRBV11-2 | CASSPGGVRGDYGYTF
TRBJ2-5 | - | TRBV3-1/TRBV3-2 | CASSQGGGGAETQYF
TRBJ2-2 | - | TRBV19 | CASSILPGLAGNPNTGELFF
TRBJ1-1 | - | TRBV2 | CASSPSGTANTEAFF
TRBJ2-7 | - | TRBV6-6 | CASSPETDIGLSYEQYF
TRBJ1-1 | once | TRBV7-3 | CASSSAGENTEAFF
TRBJ2-7 | - | TRBV28 | CASSLFGQGSGYEQYF
TRBJ1-6 | - | TRBV5-6 | CASTLLDRDNSPLHF
TRBJ1-2 | - | TRBV18 | CASSLLLGTDPDYTF
TRBJ2-1 | - | TRBV12-3/TRBV12-4 | CASRGRWGEQFF
TRBJ1-1 | - | TRBV5-1 | CASTATGVGTEAFF
TRBJ2-7 | - | TRBV11-1 | CASSSWGQGDYEQYF
TRBJ2-3 | - | TRBV5-1 | CASSRGLAGGRTDTQYF
TRBJ2-2 | - | TRBV6-4 | CASSPGTANTGELFF
TRBJ2-3 | - | TRBV5-1 | CASRASGGAGDTQYF
TRBJ1-2 | - | TRBV19 | CASDQTGTGQYGYTF
TRBJ1-6 | - | TRBV6-1 | CASREVTRGLGSPLHF
TRBJ1-5 | once | TRBV4-1 | CASSLGGWEGNQPQHF
TRBJ2-3 | once | TRBV7-9 | CASSPGLASTDTQYF
TRBJ1-1 | - | TRBV6-1 | CASSDPGQGVNTEAFF
TRBJ2-7 | once | TRBV5-1 | CASRPGTGNHEQYF
TRBJ1-1 | - | TRBV5-1 | CASRLTEVMGSEAFF
TRBJ2-2 | - | TRBV15 | CATWLGGAGSGELFF
TRBJ2-1 | once | TRBV5-1 | CASSSGQGADEQFF
TRBJ2-7 | - | TRBV11-3 | CASSFQGAHEQYF
TRBJ2-5 | - | TRBV7-6 | CASSSLTGWQTQYF
TRBJ2-3 | - | TRBV6-5 | CASSRLAGQENTQYF
TRBJ1-4 | - | TRBV7-2 | CASSLAGQGAVGEKLFF
TRBJ2-2 | few | TRBV7-9 | CASTQGKGTGELFF
TRBJ2-2 | - | TRBV7-2 | CASSLTRGSGELFF
TRBJ1-2 | - | TRBV30 | CAWSVHPGNYGYTF
TRBJ2-3 | - | TRBV12-3/TRBV12-4 | CASSLILDTQYF
TRBJ1-4 | - | TRBV2 | CASSPRVTNEKLFF
TRBJ2-7 | - | TRBV7-2 | CASSLTAPVSYEQYF
TRBJ1-3 | - | TRBV2 | CASRGTAGNTIYF
TRBJ1-2 | - | TRBV6-5 | CASSRGQDYGYTF
TRBJ1-4 | - | TRBV5-1 | CASSPGRGTTNEKLFF